This TCR beta chain was recovered during a study of monozygotic twins with inflammatory bowel disease. Note on this clonotype: Its antigen is not known.

Skipping T cell sorting, the study isolated total RNA directly from whole blood. A template switching step added UMIs, each with a 6-nucleotide sample barcode. TCRdb reprocessed the 5' RACE reads and stores each CDR3 protein as one record, lacking DNA. Its table records 85,000 to 110,000 distinct CDR3 sequences. Study-wide points: Between concordant and discordant twins, repertoire similarity failed to differ, a result that limited power may explain. Backing was not found for a single strong signal or clonotype associated with IBD.

The clonotype comes from a human donor with ulcerative colitis or Crohn's disease, or a healthy co-twin of an affected twin (not recorded which). Sample: blood.

The CDR3 protein is CASERRGVGTDTQYF. J is TRBJ2-3 and V is TRBV6-1; TCRdb names TRBD1, which stays unverified in the absence of DNA. The CDR3 is made up of 15 amino acids. Germline V CDR1 and CDR2: MNHNS, SASEGT.